This T cell receptor beta chain is drawn from a study of cytomegalovirus exposure and HLA in healthy donors. Study in general: Assignment to the Caucasian-associated ancestry cluster applied to around 80% of the approximately 420 genotyped donors.

Notes on this clone: Its antigen is unknown.

The PCR employed 60 Vbeta primers together with 13 Jbeta primers. Some clones are missing from TCRdb's copy, which holds only in-frame ones; the method was immunoSEQ multiplex PCR. The sample lists around 160,000 clones, 80% to 85% occurring once. Study-wide points: Reports credit the classifier with highly specific, highly sensitive diagnosis of cytomegalovirus status. Serostatus for CMV was the only available immune exposure information.

Germline V gene lookup returns CDR1 SGHVS and CDR2 FQNEAQ. This CDR3 region has 15 residues. V shed 6 bases and J shed 7 bases, with 19 bases lying between them. The sample was PBMCs. The TCR comes from a male donor in good health and CMV-seropositive. The chain combines TRBV7-8 with TRBJ1-5, with a possible D match to TRBD1 (5 bases). The CDR3 region has the DNA TGTGCCAGCAGTTCGAACCAGGGTTCTCGGCAGCCCCAGCATTTT. Its protein is CASSSNQGSRQPQHF.